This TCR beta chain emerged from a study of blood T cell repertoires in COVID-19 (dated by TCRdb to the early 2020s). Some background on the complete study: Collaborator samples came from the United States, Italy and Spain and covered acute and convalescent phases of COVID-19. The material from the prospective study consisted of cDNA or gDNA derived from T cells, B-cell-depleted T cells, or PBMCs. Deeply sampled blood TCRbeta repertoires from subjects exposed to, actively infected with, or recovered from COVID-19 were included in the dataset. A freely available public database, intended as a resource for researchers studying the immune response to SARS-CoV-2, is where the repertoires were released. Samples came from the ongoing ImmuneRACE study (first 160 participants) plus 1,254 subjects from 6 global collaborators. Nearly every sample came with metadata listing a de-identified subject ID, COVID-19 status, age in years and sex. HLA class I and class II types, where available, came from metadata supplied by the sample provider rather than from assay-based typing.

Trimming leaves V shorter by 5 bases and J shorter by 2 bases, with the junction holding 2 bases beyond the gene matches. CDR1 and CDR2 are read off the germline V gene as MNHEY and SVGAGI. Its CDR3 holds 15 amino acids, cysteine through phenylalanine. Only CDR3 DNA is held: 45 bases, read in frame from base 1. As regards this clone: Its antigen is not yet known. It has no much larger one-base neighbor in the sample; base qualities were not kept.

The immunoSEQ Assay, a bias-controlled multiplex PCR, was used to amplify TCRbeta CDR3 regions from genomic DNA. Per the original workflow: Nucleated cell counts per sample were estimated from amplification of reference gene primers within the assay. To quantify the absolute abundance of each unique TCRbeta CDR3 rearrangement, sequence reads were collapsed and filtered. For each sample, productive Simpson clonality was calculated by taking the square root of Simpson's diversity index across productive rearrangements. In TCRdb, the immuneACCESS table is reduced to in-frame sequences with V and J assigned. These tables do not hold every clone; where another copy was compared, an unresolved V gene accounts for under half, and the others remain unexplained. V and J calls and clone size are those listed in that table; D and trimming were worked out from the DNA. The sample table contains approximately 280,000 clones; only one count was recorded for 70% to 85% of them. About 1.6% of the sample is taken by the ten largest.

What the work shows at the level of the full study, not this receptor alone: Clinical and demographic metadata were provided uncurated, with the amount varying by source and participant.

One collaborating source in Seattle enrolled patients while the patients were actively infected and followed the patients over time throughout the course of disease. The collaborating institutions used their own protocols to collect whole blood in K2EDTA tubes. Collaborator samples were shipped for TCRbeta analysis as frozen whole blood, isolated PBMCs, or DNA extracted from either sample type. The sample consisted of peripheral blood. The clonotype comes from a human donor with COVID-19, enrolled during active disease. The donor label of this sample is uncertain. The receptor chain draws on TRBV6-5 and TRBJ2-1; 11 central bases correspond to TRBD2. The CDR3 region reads CASSTSGGAYNEQFF. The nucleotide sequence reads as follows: TGTGCCAGCAGTACTAGCGGGGGTGCCTACAATGAGCAGTTCTTC.